A selection of T cell receptor beta chains follows, all from one sample in a study of T cell repertoires in cytomegalovirus infection. From the reads, TCRdb called clonotypes with MiXCR, one entry per CDR3 protein. This repertoire shows 110,000 or so distinct CDR3 sequences, 30% found once; its top ten account for roughly two fifths. No antigen has been identified for these receptors. Sequenced material: CD8+ T cells from cultured PBMCs, taken from culture after CMV antigen stimulation. The origin of the receptors is a human donor in good health (CMV status not recorded). Some clones in this sample may be carry-over from other donors' samples. Both conserved end residues are trimmed from each CDR3. Each record gives: CDR3 length, V gene, CDR3 protein.

len: 13
v_gene: TRBV5-1
CDR3aa: ASSLGDGVDTEAF

len: 16
v_gene: TRBV4-1
CDR3aa: ASSQSGQGGLYNTEAF

len: 13
v_gene: TRBV29-1
CDR3aa: SVEGLGGIADTQY

len: 12
v_gene: TRBV7-2
CDR3aa: ASSSRVGAYGYT

len: 11
v_gene: TRBV27
CDR3aa: ASTGGVRNEQF

len: 15
v_gene: TRBV5-5
CDR3aa: ASSLDRGYPIYNEQF

len: 12
v_gene: TRBV6-5
CDR3aa: ASSYSQGWETQY

len: 13
v_gene: TRBV7-3
CDR3aa: ASSSNPGVPYGYT

len: 13
v_gene: TRBV3-1
CDR3aa: ASSQAWGGTDTQY

len: 10
v_gene: TRBV6-6
CDR3aa: ASSDSNREQY

len: 13
v_gene: TRBV14
CDR3aa: ASSQLTATYEKLF

len: 13
v_gene: TRBV27
CDR3aa: ATNPRAGLNTEAF

len: 13
v_gene: TRBV5-6
CDR3aa: ASSFGRATNYGYT

len: 15
v_gene: TRBV7-9
CDR3aa: ASSYTGTGDHPYEQY

len: 16
v_gene: TRBV28
CDR3aa: ARALYFLGGSKPYAQY

len: 13
v_gene: TRBV18
CDR3aa: ASSTADRGINEQF

len: 10
v_gene: TRBV7-6
CDR3aa: ASSLAGAKQF

len: 13
v_gene: TRBV9
CDR3aa: ASSPGGGSSYEQY

len: 13
v_gene: TRBV6-1
CDR3aa: ASSLRVGDIYGYT

len: 13
v_gene: TRBV19
CDR3aa: ASRAAGTGGYEQY

len: 12
v_gene: TRBV2
CDR3aa: ASSPQGRGSEQY

len: 12
v_gene: TRBV5-5
CDR3aa: ASSPADIQETQY